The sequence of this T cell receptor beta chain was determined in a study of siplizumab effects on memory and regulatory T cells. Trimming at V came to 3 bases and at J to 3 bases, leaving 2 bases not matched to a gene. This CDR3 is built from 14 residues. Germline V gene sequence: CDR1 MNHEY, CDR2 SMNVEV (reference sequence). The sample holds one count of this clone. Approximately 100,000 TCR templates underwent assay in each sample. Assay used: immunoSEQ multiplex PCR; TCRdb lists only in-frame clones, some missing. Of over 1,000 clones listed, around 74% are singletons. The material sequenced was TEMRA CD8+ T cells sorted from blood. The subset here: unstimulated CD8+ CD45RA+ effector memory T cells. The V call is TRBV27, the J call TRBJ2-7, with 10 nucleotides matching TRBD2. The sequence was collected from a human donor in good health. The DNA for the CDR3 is TGTGCCAGCAGTTTGGTAGCGGGAGGCTACGAGCAGTACTTC. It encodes CASSLVAGGYEQYF.